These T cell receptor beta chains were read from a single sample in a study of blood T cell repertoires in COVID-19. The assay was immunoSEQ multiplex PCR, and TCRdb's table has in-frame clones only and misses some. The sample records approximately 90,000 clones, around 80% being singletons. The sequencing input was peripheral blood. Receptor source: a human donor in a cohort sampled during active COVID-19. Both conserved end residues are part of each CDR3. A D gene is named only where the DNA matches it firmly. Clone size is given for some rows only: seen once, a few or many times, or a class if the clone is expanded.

TGCGCCAGCAGCTTGGCCGGGGTCAGGGGCTACACCTTC | CASSLAGVRGYTF | - | TRBV5-1 | - | TRBJ1-2
TGTGCCAGCTCACCCCGCCAGGGGGTAGGGGAAAAACTGTTTTTT | CASSPRQGVGEKLFF | TRBD1 | TRBV18 | - | TRBJ1-4
TGCGCCAGCAGCCAAGCCATCGGGGGGGAGAGCACAGATACGCAGTATTTT | CASSQAIGGESTDTQYF | TRBD2 | TRBV4-3 | once | TRBJ2-3
TGTGCCAGCAGTGAATATACAGGGTTGGTTGAAGCTTTCTTT | CASSEYTGLVEAFF | - | TRBV25-1 | - | TRBJ1-1
TGTGCCAGCAGCCCTGACAGGGGGTATGAGCAGTTCTTC | CASSPDRGYEQFF | TRBD1 | TRBV13 | - | TRBJ2-1
TGTGCCAGCAGTGAGAACGGACAGGGAAACACTGAAGCTTTCTTT | CASSENGQGNTEAFF | TRBD1 | TRBV2 | - | TRBJ1-1
TGCGCCAGCGGGCGGACTAGCGGGAGCGACGAGCAGTACTTC | CASGRTSGSDEQYF | TRBD2 | TRBV5-1 | - | TRBJ2-7
TGTGCCAGCAGTGGGGGGGCGCGAGTTCAGCCCCAGCATTTT | CASSGGARVQPQHF | - | TRBV28 | - | TRBJ1-5
TGTGCCAGCAGGAGGGTGGATGAGCAGTTCTTC | CASRRVDEQFF | - | TRBV6-6 | - | TRBJ2-1
TGCGCCAGCAGCTTGAGTAGCGGGAGCGAGACCCAGTACTTC | CASSLSSGSETQYF | TRBD2 | TRBV5-1 | few | TRBJ2-5
TGTGCCACCAGTGATTTGAGGGGGCCGACTTTCTTT | CATSDLRGPTFF | TRBD1 | TRBV24-1 | - | TRBJ1-1
TGTGCCAGCAGCCTTGGGCCCTCCTATCCGACCCAGTACTTC | CASSLGPSYPTQYF | - | TRBV5-8 | - | TRBJ2-5
TGTGCCAGCAGACCCCTCGGGCAGGGTAACTATGGCTACACCTTC | CASRPLGQGNYGYTF | - | TRBV28 | once | TRBJ1-2